This T cell receptor beta chain was observed in a study of early T cells in non-severe SARS-CoV-2 infection. About the study: It was bulk RNA from unsorted whole blood that was sequenced, and the chains were unpaired.

Per germline, CDR1 SGHTA and CDR2 FQGNSA. Trimming cost V 7 bases and J 0 bases; bases outside gene matches: 3. This CDR3 contains 14 residues. Unique molecular identifiers were added to individual cDNA molecules. TCRdb reanalysed the 5' RACE reads using MiXCR and keeps one entry per CDR3 protein. Seen here are roughly 40,000 distinct CDR3 sequences, 4.5% to 7.5% observed once, and the top ten hold around 4.8%. Findings of the study overall: Reliance on VDJdb matching favored anti-spike CD8 responses; private and CD4 specificities were missed.

This clonotype was picked up many times. Its antigen is not identified. The sequenced sample consisted of whole blood. This sequence was found in an adult who was a healthcare worker with PCR-confirmed SARS-CoV-2 infection or an uninfected control (not recorded which). This chain connects TRBV7-2 to TRBJ1-5; 7 bases are a match to TRBD1. The DNA of the CDR3 is TGTGCCAGCACCGACAGGGCTAGCAATCAGCCCCAGCATTTT. Amino acids: CASTDRASNQPQHF.